One sample yielded the 17 T cell receptor beta chains listed below, sequenced in a study of intratumoral heterogeneity in liver cancer. The hepatocellular carcinoma nodule was sampled at distinct, geographically separated regions. This table comes from immunoSEQ multiplex PCR, and its TCRdb copy is limited to in-frame clones, with some not included. Here the sample spans more than 6,000 clones, approximately 60% being singletons. Sequences were derived from tumor tissue, sampled before any cancer treatment. The receptors here all came from a man aged 70-80 years with hepatocellular carcinoma.

The chain links TRBV7-9 to TRBJ2-5; TRBD2 is a possible D gene (5 bases). CDR1 and CDR2 from the germline V gene are SEHNR and FQNEAQ (reference sequence). This CDR3 has 13 residues. Trimming removed 6 bases at V and 4 bases at J, with 12 bases between. CDR3 DNA sequence: TGTGCCAGCAGGATTACCGGGATAGAGACCCAGTACTTC. This codes for CASRITGIETQYF.

This clone has only one observation. The gene calls are TRBV28 and TRBJ2-3, with D perhaps TRBD2 (6 bases). Trimming cost V 10 bases and J 6 bases, with 14 bases left between them. The CDR3 contains 12 residues. Germline V gene lookup returns CDR1 MDHEN and CDR2 SYDVKM. CDR3 region: CATKAEGDTQYF. CDR3 sequence (DNA): TGTGCCACGAAGGCGGAGGGGGATACGCAGTATTTT. The full variable domain, with the rest looked up from reference TRBV28 and TRBJ2-3, is DVKVTQSSRYLVKRTGEKVFLECVQDMDHENMFWYRQDPGLGLRLIYFSYDVKMKEKGDIPEGYSVSREKKERFSLILESASTNQTSMYLCATKAEGDTQYFGPGTRLTVL.

V gene TRBV7-8 combines with J gene TRBJ2-5; no reliable D call. The germline V gene has CDR1 SGHVS and CDR2 FQNEAQ. Trimming pared 5 bases from V and 3 bases from J, leaving 7 bases between. This CDR3 spans 12 amino acids. DNA of the CDR3: TGTGCCAGCAGCCCCCTAGAAGAGACCCAGTACTTC. It yields the protein CASSPLEETQYF.

This clone was seen a handful of times. This chain links TRBV19 with TRBJ1-2; perhaps TRBD1 as D (5 bases). This CDR3 comprises 16 residues. V lost 0 bases and J 6 bases, leaving 17 bases between the germline ends. Germline V CDR1 and CDR2: LNHDA, SQIVND (reference sequence). The chain's CDR3 is CASSIDRRGSMNGYTF. CDR3 coding DNA: TGTGCCAGTAGTATAGATCGACGGGGGAGCATGAATGGCTACACCTTC.

In this sample, this clone is large (0.1 to 1%). The chain carries TRBV9 and TRBJ1-3, with D perhaps matching TRBD1 (5 bases). Trimming took 4 bases from V and 4 from J, leaving 21 bases between them. Per the germline V gene, CDR1 is SGDLS and CDR2 is YYNGEE. The CDR3 is 17 amino acids. CDR3 region: CASSYPLGGSQGNTIYF. The CDR3 DNA is TGTGCCAGCAGCTATCCCCTCGGGGGATCGCAAGGAAACACCATATATTTT.

In regard to this clone: This specimen includes other DNA sequences encoding the same CDR3. The chain employs TRBV15 and TRBJ1-6; D might be TRBD1 (6 bases). The V end was cut by 5 bases, the J end by 6 bases, with 11 bases between. The CDR3 has 14 residues. Per germline, CDR1 LNHNV and CDR2 YYDKDF (reference sequence). CDR3 DNA sequence: TGTGCCACCAGCCGGGCAGGGGTTAATTCACCCCTCCACTTT. Residues: CATSRAGVNSPLHF.

The chain recombines TRBV6-2 or TRBV6-3 with TRBJ2-5; D is undetermined. Trimming took 2 bases from V and 5 from J, leaving 9 bases between them. Germline lookup yields CDR1 MNHEY and CDR2 SVGEGT. The CDR3 covers 13 residues. The CDR3, as DNA: TGTGCCAGCAGTTACGTCCAAGGGGAGACCCAGTACTTC. It codes for CASSYVQGETQYF.

The table lists this clone with a few counts. The chain has TRBV7-9 and TRBJ1-2; 8 positions agree with TRBD1. The CDR3 totals 13 residues. Germline CDR1 and CDR2: SEHNR and FQNEAQ (reference sequence). Unmatched junction bases numbered 3, after V lost 5 bases and J lost 4 bases. The CDR3 region is CASSTGGGYGYTF. The CDR3 bases are TGTGCCAGCAGCACAGGGGGGGGCTATGGCTACACCTTC.

The V gene is TRBV5-6, the J gene TRBJ1-2, with 9 bases aligning to TRBD1. The CDR3 is 17 residues long. CDR1 is SGHDT and CDR2 is YYEEEE in the germline V gene. J gave up 10 bases and V 3 bases, and 19 bases lay outside the gene matches. The CDR3 bases are TGTGCCAGCAGCTCCGAGGTAGCTTGGACAGGGGTTTTGCTCTACACCTTC. As protein: CASSSEVAWTGVLLYTF.

Details on this clone: A junction end diverges from the germline sequence, so it may reflect a read error. V is TRBV2 and J is TRBJ1-1; the D gene is possibly TRBD1 (5 bases). CDR3 size: 11 residues. Germline CDR1 reads SNHLY; CDR2 reads FYNNEI. For the CDR3, the DNA is TGTGCCACCAGTGTCGGGCAGGGAGCTTTCTTT. This gives the protein CATSVGQGAFF.

This chain uses TRBV19 with TRBJ2-1, with TRBD2 identical over 7 bases. This CDR3 has 15 residues. From germline, CDR1 is LNHDA and CDR2 SQIVND (reference sequence). The junction had 4 bases not matched to a gene; V was cut back by 5 bases and J by 0 bases. The CDR3 sequence is CASSPGGSSYNEQFF. CDR3 sequence (DNA): TGTGCCAGTAGTCCCGGGGGGAGCTCCTACAATGAGCAGTTCTTC.

V is TRBV7-3 and J is TRBJ2-3, with TRBD2 matching over 7 bases. Germline CDR1 and CDR2: SGHTA and FQGTGA. V lost 5 bases, J lost 3 bases, and 11 bases stayed unmatched. The CDR3 extends over 16 amino acids. CDR3 region: CASSTGGLSQTDTQYF. CDR3 in DNA: TGTGCCAGCAGCACGGGGGGACTCTCGCAGACAGATACGCAGTATTTT.

The chain combines TRBV15 with TRBJ1-2, with 9 bases matching TRBD1. The J segment lost 2 bases and the V segment lost 1 base, leaving 14 bases of the junction unmatched. Germline assignment: CDR1 LNHNV and CDR2 YYDKDF (reference sequence). This CDR3 comprises 19 residues. The CDR3 is CATSRATASPGTGNYGYTF. The CDR3 region has the DNA TGTGCCACCAGCAGAGCCACCGCCAGTCCCGGGACAGGGAACTATGGCTACACCTTC.

The chain links TRBV7-2 to TRBJ2-7, with D perhaps matching TRBD2 (6 bases). The CDR3 has 15 amino acids. Trimming took 5 bases from V and 4 from J, leaving 18 bases between them. The germline CDR1 and CDR2 sequences are SGHTA and FQGNSA. The DNA of the CDR3 is TGTGCCAGCAGCCCCTGGGGCGGGGATCAATACGAGCAGTACTTC. Encoded protein: CASSPWGGDQYEQYF.

The chain joins TRBV5-1 to TRBJ2-3; possible D gene TRBD2, 6 bases. There are 18 residues in the CDR3. Deletions cut 0 bases from V and 2 bases from J, with 19 bases between. CDR1 and CDR2 (germline): SGHRS, YFSETQ. The CDR3 bases are TGCGCCAGCAGCTTGGACTTTATTGGGACTGGGGTCACAGATACGCAGTATTTT. Translated: CASSLDFIGTGVTDTQYF.

V and J are TRBV4-1 and TRBJ2-3; tentatively, D is TRBD1 or TRBD2 (5 bases each). Germline loops: CDR1 MGHRA, CDR2 YSYEKL. With 0 bases removed from V and 4 bases from J, the gap between germline ends came to 23 bases. CDR3 length: 19 amino acids. The CDR3 sequence: CASSQDTPGTTAISDTQYF. CDR3 coding DNA: TGCGCCAGCAGCCAAGATACCCCCGGGACGACGGCCATCTCAGATACGCAGTATTTT.

This clone is medium-sized within its sample. This chain's CDR3 is CASSWVAWDGYTF. For the CDR3, the DNA is TGTGCCAGCAGTTGGGTGGCTTGGGATGGCTACACCTTC. The chain recombines TRBV28 with TRBJ1-2; D is undetermined. Germline CDR1 reads MDHEN; CDR2 reads SYDVKM. V gave up 4 bases and J gave up 6 bases, with 12 bases separating them. This CDR3 spans 13 amino acids.